The 21 T cell receptor beta chains below were found in one sample sequenced in a study of brain metastases from non-small cell lung cancer. Assay used: immunoSEQ multiplex PCR; TCRdb lists only in-frame clones, some missing. The repertoire holds about 1,500 clones, with roughly 93% as singletons. The sample was tissue from a brain metastasis. Every receptor here comes from a donor at least 40 years old with non-small cell lung cancer.

This chain links TRBV6-5 with TRBJ2-5; unclear D gene. Germline assignment: CDR1 MNHEY and CDR2 SVGAGI. V was shortened by 0 bases and J by 1 base, with 12 bases between the two germline ends. The CDR3 is 16 residues long. This chain's CDR3 is CASSYSLAARQETQYF. The CDR3 DNA follows: TGTGCCAGCAGTTACTCCCTGGCAGCACGCCAAGAGACCCAGTACTTC.

This clone was recorded a few times. The J gene is TRBJ1-5, the V gene TRBV28; TRBD1 matches at 9 bases. This CDR3 is built from 15 residues. Germline-derived CDR1 and CDR2 are MDHEN and SYDVKM. The ends lost 7 bases at V and 2 bases at J; junction bases unmatched: 6. The CDR3 region is CASKVDRGGNQPQHF. DNA of the CDR3: TGTGCCAGCAAAGTGGACAGGGGAGGCAATCAGCCCCAGCATTTT.

The genes are TRBV7-2 and TRBJ2-7; 10 nucleotides align to TRBD1. The V and J ends lost 8 bases and 6 bases, in that order; junction bases with no gene match: 10. This CDR3 comprises 14 residues. Germline V gene lookup returns CDR1 SGHTA and CDR2 FQGNSA. The CDR3 loop reads CASCSGTGVSEQYF. The CDR3 nucleotides are TGTGCCAGCTGTTCTGGGACAGGGGTGTCCGAGCAGTACTTC. The full variable domain, with the rest looked up from reference TRBV7-2 and TRBJ2-7, is GAGVSQSPSNKVTEKGKDVELRCDPISGHTALYWYRQSLGQGLEFLIYFQGNSAPDKSGLPSDRFSAERTGGSVSTLTIQRTQQEDSAVYLCASCSGTGVSEQYFGPGTRLTVT.

The CDR3 DNA sequence: TGTGCCAGCAGCAAAGGGGCCTCCTACGAGCAGTACTTC. Its protein product is CASSKGASYEQYF. The chain uses TRBV21-1 and TRBJ2-7; the table's D call TRBD1 went unverified against the DNA. TRBV21-1 is deemed a pseudogene. This CDR3 has 13 residues.

J is TRBJ1-1 and V is TRBV5-4; D is undetermined. Trimming shortened V by 4 bases and J by 1 base, and 14 bases separated the two germline ends. Germline CDR1 and CDR2: SGHNT and YYREEE (reference sequence). The length of the CDR3 is 15 residues. CDR3 sequence reads: CASSQSLAQNTEAFF. The CDR3 DNA sequence: TGTGCCAGCAGCCAATCTCTCGCACAGAACACTGAAGCTTTCTTT.

Of note for this clone: The germline gene is not matched at one end of the junction; a read error may be the cause. The chain links TRBV4-3 to TRBJ1-1, with D unclear. Germline V gives CDR1 LGHNA, CDR2 YSLEER. This CDR3 has 13 residues. The CDR3 DNA follows: TGCGCCAGCAGCCCCCTGATTTTCGGTGAAGCTTTTTTT. Translating gives CASSPLIFGEAFF.

This clone was counted once. The V and J genes are TRBV3-1 (or the pseudogene TRBV3-2) and TRBJ1-6; weak D call: TRBD1 (6 bases). The CDR3 extends over 15 amino acids. The germline V gene has CDR1 LGHDT and CDR2 YNNKEL (reference sequence). The V end was cut by 1 base, the J end by 8 bases, with 12 bases between. CDR3 nucleotides: TGTGCCAGCAGCCAAGGGTGGGCAGGGGATTCACCCCTCCACTTT. Translating it yields CASSQGWAGDSPLHF.

The V and J genes are TRBV4-3 and TRBJ1-1, with a tentative D call TRBD1 (6 bases). CDR3 size: 15 residues. Germline assignment: CDR1 LGHNA and CDR2 YSLEER. V lost 1 base and J 7 bases, leaving 16 bases between the germline ends. CDR3 loop: CASSQAGGLGIEAFF. Here the CDR3 DNA reads TGCGCCAGCAGCCAAGCGGGGGGCCTGGGCATTGAAGCTTTCTTT.

The chain combines TRBV7-9 with TRBJ1-3; TRBD1 matches at 7 bases. Trimming took 4 bases from V and 0 from J; bases not matched to a gene: 6. The germline V gene encodes CDR1 SEHNR and CDR2 FQNEAQ (reference sequence). CDR3 length: 16 amino acids. The CDR3 protein is CASSSGRDSSGNTIYF. The CDR3 DNA is TGTGCCAGCAGCTCAGGCCGGGACAGCTCTGGAAACACCATATATTTT.

V is TRBV11-3 and J is TRBJ1-1, with D uncertain. V was trimmed by 1 base and J by 1 base, leaving 4 bases between them. CDR1 and CDR2 (germline): SGHNT, YENEEA. The CDR3 runs 13 residues. CDR3 region: CASSLARNTEAFF. In DNA, the CDR3 is TGTGCCAGCAGCTTAGCCCGGAACACTGAAGCTTTCTTT.

This chain uses TRBV6-5 with TRBJ1-5; D uncertain. CDR3 length: 15 amino acids. Germline values: CDR1 MNHEY, CDR2 SVGAGI. Trimming pared 1 base from V and 1 base from J, leaving 8 bases between. CDR3 sequence reads: CASSYYKASNQPQHF. For the CDR3, the DNA is TGTGCCAGCAGTTACTATAAGGCGAGCAATCAGCCCCAGCATTTT.

As regards this clone: Relative to the germline gene, one junction end is altered; a read error may explain this. This rearrangement joins TRBV6-2 or TRBV6-3 to TRBJ2-5; D unclear. CDR1 is MNHEY and CDR2 is SVGEGT in the germline V gene. The CDR3 length is 14 residues. The DNA of the CDR3 is TGTGCCAGCAATTACCGGAGCTTCCAAGAGACCCAGTACTTC. This translates into CASNYRSFQETQYF.

This clone was detected once. The chain employs TRBV7-2 and TRBJ2-5, with TRBD1 as a possible D gene (6 bases). V gave up 5 bases and J gave up 4 bases, with 14 bases separating them. The CDR3 covers 14 residues. The germline V gene has CDR1 SGHTA and CDR2 FQGNSA. Here the CDR3 reads CASSPWTEGETQYF. DNA for the CDR3: TGTGCCAGCAGCCCTTGGACAGAGGGAGAGACCCAGTACTTC.

The chain links TRBV25-1 to TRBJ1-1; tentative D call: TRBD1 (5 bases). Germline lookup yields CDR1 MGHDK and CDR2 SYGVNS. This CDR3 is built from 14 residues. Trimming pared 2 bases from V and 1 base from J, leaving 8 bases between. CDR3 nucleotides: TGTGCCAGCAGTGAAGGGGGATGGAACACTGAAGCTTTCTTT. This sequence encodes CASSEGGWNTEAFF.

The CDR3 DNA is TGTGCCAGCAGCCCGCTAGGACAGAATTATAATTCACCCCTCCACTTT. Protein product: CASSPLGQNYNSPLHF. The chain recombines TRBV5-5 with TRBJ1-6, with TRBD1 as a possible D gene (6 bases). The V gene lost 4 bases and the J gene lost 4 bases, with 15 bases spanning the gap. Germline V gives CDR1 SGHKS, CDR2 YYEKEE (reference sequence). The CDR3 is made up of 16 amino acids.

The rearrangement links TRBV5-8 to TRBJ1-1, with TRBD1 as a possible D gene (5 bases). CDR3 length: 13 residues. Germline-derived CDR1 and CDR2 are SGHTS and YDEGEE. V was pared by 4 bases and J by 5 bases, with 12 bases between. The chain's CDR3 is CASSRDPETEAFF. In nucleotides, the CDR3 is TGTGCCAGCAGCCGGGACCCAGAGACTGAAGCTTTCTTT.

As regards this clone: The junction does not match germline at one end; this may be a read error. The chain employs TRBV9 and TRBJ1-5; D not resolved. Germline assignment: CDR1 SGDLS and CDR2 YYNGEE. The CDR3 has 16 residues. The DNA for the CDR3 is TGTGCCAGCAGCGTACAAGGATGGGGTAAAGATCAGCCTCAGCATTTT. It encodes CASSVQGWGKDQPQHF.

CDR3 region: CAIRAGGANQPQHF. The DNA of the CDR3 is TGTGCCATCAGGGCGGGGGGGGCCAATCAGCCCCAGCATTTT. This chain joins TRBV10-3 and TRBJ1-5; D may be TRBD1 (6 bases). The CDR3 extends over 14 amino acids. Trimming stripped 6 bases from V and 3 bases from J, with 12 bases between. CDR1 and CDR2 from the germline V gene are ENHRY and SYGVKD.

About this clone itself: A read error may produce the germline difference seen at one junction end. The gene calls are TRBV2 and TRBJ2-1; TRBD2 aligns across 9 bases. The CDR3 loop spans 13 amino acids. The germline V gene encodes CDR1 SNHLY and CDR2 FYNNEI. The chain's CDR3 is CASSLAGVIEQFF. CDR3 nucleotides: TGTGCTAGCAGCTTAGCGGGGGTAATCGAGCAGTTCTTC.

This chain connects TRBV6-5 to TRBJ1-4; 8 nucleotides match TRBD1. The germline CDR1 and CDR2 sequences are MNHEY and SVGAGI. The CDR3 totals 14 residues. V shed 6 bases and J 6 bases; nucleotides not matched to a gene: 6. The DNA for the CDR3 is TGTGCCAGCAGCAGACAGGGGAGAGATGAAAAACTGTTTTTT. Its translation: CASSRQGRDEKLFF.

The chain recombines TRBV19 with TRBJ2-3, with TRBD1 matching 7 bases. CDR3 size: 14 residues. Per germline, CDR1 LNHDA and CDR2 SQIVND (reference sequence). V lost 4 bases to trimming and J lost 5 bases; unmatched junction nucleotides: 6. Here the CDR3 DNA reads TGTGCCAGTAGTACAGACAGGGAGATAGATACGCAGTATTTT. Its translation: CASSTDREIDTQYF.